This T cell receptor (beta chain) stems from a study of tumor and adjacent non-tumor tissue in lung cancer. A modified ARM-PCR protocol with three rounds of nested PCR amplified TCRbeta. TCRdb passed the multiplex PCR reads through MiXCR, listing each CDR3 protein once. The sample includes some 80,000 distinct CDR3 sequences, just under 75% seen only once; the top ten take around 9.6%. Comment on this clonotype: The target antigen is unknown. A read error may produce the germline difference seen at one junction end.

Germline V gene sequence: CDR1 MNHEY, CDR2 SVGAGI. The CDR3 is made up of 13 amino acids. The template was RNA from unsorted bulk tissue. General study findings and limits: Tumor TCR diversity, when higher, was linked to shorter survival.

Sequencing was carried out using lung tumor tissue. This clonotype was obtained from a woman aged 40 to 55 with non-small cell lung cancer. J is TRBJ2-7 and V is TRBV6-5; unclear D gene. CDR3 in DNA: TGTGCCAGCACGGCGGCGAGCTCATACGAGCAGAACTTC. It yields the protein CASTAASSYEQNF.